The 9 T cell receptor beta chains in this list originate from one sample, sequenced in a study of shared clonotypes between healthy human individuals. TCRdb keeps only in-frame clones here, not all; method: immunoSEQ multiplex PCR. Of 640,000 or so clones in the sample, about two thirds were seen once. Sequencing was done on a sample of memory CD4+ T cells sorted from blood. Specified subset: CD45RA-negative fraction. The receptor source for this set is a woman aged 25 to 39 in good health.

CDR3 protein: CASSLTDRIYGYTF. CDR3 sequence (DNA): TGTGCCAGCAGTTTAACCGACAGGATATATGGCTACACCTTC. The chain couples TRBV28 to TRBJ1-2; D may be TRBD1 (6 bases). Trimming took 2 bases from V and 5 from J, leaving 12 bases between them. The length of the CDR3 is 14 residues. CDR1 and CDR2 from the germline V gene are MDHEN and SYDVKM.

This clone came up many times. The J gene is TRBJ2-7, the V gene TRBV28; the D gene is possibly TRBD2 (6 bases). Trimming took 6 bases from V and 0 from J, leaving 18 bases between them. CDR1 is MDHEN, CDR2 SYDVKM, per germline. The CDR3 runs 16 residues. DNA for the CDR3: TGTGCCAGCAGACGGGATGGAGGGATTAGCTCCTACGAGCAGTACTTC. Protein sequence: CASRRDGGISSYEQYF.

The chain couples TRBV5-4 to TRBJ2-1; 8 bases line up with TRBD2. This CDR3 has 14 residues. From germline, CDR1 is SGHNT and CDR2 YYREEE (reference sequence). The J segment lost 8 bases and the V segment lost 5 bases, leaving 9 bases of the junction unmatched. CDR3 sequence (DNA): TGTGCCAGCAGTCCGGGACTAGTCTTCGATGAGCAGTTCTTC. Its translation: CASSPGLVFDEQFF.

V gene TRBV5-1 combines with J gene TRBJ2-7; TRBD1 aligns across 7 bases. This CDR3 contains 15 residues. Germline CDR1 and CDR2: SGHRS and YFSETQ. V shed 0 bases and J 3 bases; nucleotides not matched to a gene: 6. CDR3 sequence: CASSLAADRVYEQYF. CDR3 DNA: TGCGCCAGCAGCTTGGCCGCTGACAGGGTCTACGAGCAGTACTTC.

This clone was recorded once. Other DNA variants within this sample encode the same CDR3. The chain recombines TRBV28 with TRBJ2-7, with D perhaps assigned TRBD1 or TRBD2 (5 bases each). V dropped 3 bases and J dropped 3 bases, with 9 bases sitting between them. The CDR3 runs 13 residues. Germline V gene sequence: CDR1 MDHEN, CDR2 SYDVKM. CDR3 region: CASSFGGSYEQYF. DNA of the CDR3: TGTGCCAGCAGTTTTGGGGGAAGCTACGAGCAGTACTTC.

V gene TRBV5-1 combines with J gene TRBJ1-1, with D hard to call. Germline values: CDR1 SGHRS, CDR2 YFSETQ. This CDR3 has 15 residues. Trimming cost V 0 bases and J 1 base, with 10 bases left between them. This chain's CDR3 is CASSLERGKNTEAFF. The DNA of the CDR3 is TGCGCCAGCAGCTTGGAGCGGGGAAAGAACACTGAAGCTTTCTTT.

The chain is built from TRBV19 and TRBJ2-6; 9 bases are a match to TRBD1. There are 17 residues in the CDR3. After removal of 7 bases from V and 0 bases from J, the junction contained 7 bases not matched to a gene. The V gene's germline CDR1 is LNHDA and CDR2 SQIVND (reference sequence). CDR3 sequence (DNA): TGTGCCAGTAATAGGGACAGGGCGAGCTCTGGGGCCAACGTCCTGACTTTC. Amino acid sequence: CASNRDRASSGANVLTF.

The chain carries TRBV23-1 and TRBJ1-2; tentatively, D is TRBD1 (5 bases). TRBV23-1 counts as an open reading frame of uncertain function. V was cut by 4 bases and J by 3 bases, with 12 bases left in between. This CDR3 has 14 amino acids. CDR3 amino acids: CASSRRDLHYGYTF. The CDR3 DNA is TGCGCCAGCAGTCGGAGGGACCTTCACTATGGCTACACCTTC.

The chain links TRBV9 to TRBJ2-7; 7 nucleotides match TRBD2. V lost 4 bases to trimming and J lost 3 bases; unmatched junction nucleotides: 13. CDR1 and CDR2 from the germline V gene are SGDLS and YYNGEE. CDR3 length: 16 residues. The CDR3 region is CASSPRAGGGDYEQYF. The CDR3 coding sequence is TGTGCCAGCAGCCCAAGGGCGGGCGGGGGAGACTACGAGCAGTACTTC.